These 18 T cell receptor beta chains share one sample of origin, sequenced in a study of blood T cells in healthy people across ages. A second 7 to 11 cycle PCR used barcoded and J-beta primers. MiXCR, run by TCRdb on the 5' RACE reads, gives a single entry per CDR3 protein. The data contain around 1.5 million distinct CDR3 sequences, about 32% of them singletons. Sequenced: blood. These receptor sequences come from a woman in her 30s in good health.

J is TRBJ1-4 and V is TRBV10-3, with a weak D call TRBD1 (5 bases). The CDR3 sequence is 14 residues long. The V and J ends lost 3 bases and 5 bases respectively, with 10 bases between them. Germline assignment: CDR1 ENHRY and CDR2 SYGVKD. This chain's CDR3 is CAISDGQANEKLFF. CDR3 bases: TGTGCCATCAGTGACGGACAAGCGAATGAAAAACTGTTTTTT.

This clonotype was recorded at least ten times. The chain links TRBV7-2 to TRBJ2-1; TRBD2 is a possible D gene (5 bases). V dropped 4 bases and J dropped 14 bases, with 12 bases sitting between them. CDR1 is SGHTA, CDR2 FQGNSA, per germline. This CDR3 is built from 11 residues. The CDR3 DNA reads TGTGCCAGCAGCTCCGGGATCCGGGAGTTCTTC. It is translated as CASSSGIREFF.

This clonotype was counted at least ten times. The rearrangement uses TRBV6-1 and TRBJ1-5; TRBD1 aligns across 7 bases. This CDR3 comprises 15 residues. The germline V gene has CDR1 MNHNS and CDR2 SASEGT. V lost 8 bases and J lost 7; bases outside the gene matches: 14. The CDR3 DNA follows: TGTGCCAGCCTTAGCGGCCCACAGGGGTTCCAGCCCCAGCATTTT. Its translation is CASLSGPQGFQPQHF.

J is TRBJ1-2 and V is TRBV12-3 or TRBV12-4, with no clear D. The V and J ends lost 7 bases and 0 bases respectively, with 21 bases between them. This CDR3 is 17 amino acids long. DNA of the CDR3: TGTGCCAGCACCCAAACTTCTCACCCGGCGACTAACTATGGCTACACCTTC. This translates into CASTQTSHPATNYGYTF.

The chain couples TRBV19 to TRBJ2-7; 7 bases agree with TRBD1. The trim removed 3 bases at V and 9 bases at J, leaving 17 bases unmatched. The CDR3 extends over 16 amino acids. Per germline, CDR1 LNHDA and CDR2 SQIVND (reference sequence). CDR3 region: CASSMRGSGQSNGQYF. The CDR3 DNA is TGTGCCAGTAGTATGAGAGGTTCGGGACAGAGCAATGGGCAGTACTTC.

This clonotype has only one observation. The junction differs from germline at one of its ends, possibly a read error. This rearrangement joins TRBV11-2 to TRBJ1-1; 12 nucleotides line up with TRBD1. This CDR3 spans 18 amino acids. Germline lookup yields CDR1 SGHAT and CDR2 FQNNGV. CDR3 in DNA: TGTGCCAGCAGCCAACGACCTGGGACAGGGGGCGTCAACATTGAAGCTTTCTTT. As protein: CASSQRPGTGGVNIEAFF.

The chain couples TRBV2 to TRBJ2-5, with 12 bases fitting TRBD2. Trimming removed 7 bases from V and 1 base from J; junction bases left unmatched: 4. The CDR3 spans 15 residues. From germline, CDR1 is SNHLY and CDR2 FYNNEI. The CDR3 here is CASKILAGGQETQYF. As DNA, the CDR3 is TGTGCCAGCAAAATACTAGCGGGGGGCCAAGAGACCCAGTACTTC.

The chain has TRBV3-1 and TRBJ1-2; 8 bases line up with TRBD1. Germline lookup yields CDR1 LGHDT and CDR2 YNNKEL (reference sequence). The CDR3 spans 15 residues. Unmatched junction bases numbered 7, after V lost 4 bases and J lost 3 bases. In DNA, the CDR3 is TGTGCCAGCAGCCCCCTGGACAGGGAGGACTATGGCTACACCTTC. Its translation: CASSPLDREDYGYTF.

The rearrangement uses TRBV30 and TRBJ1-1, with D possibly being TRBD1 (6 bases). CDR3 length: 13 residues. Germline CDR1 and CDR2: GTSNPN and SVGIG (reference sequence). V lost 1 base, J lost 0 bases, and 6 bases lay in between. The CDR3 reads CAWSEGVNTEAFF. The CDR3 DNA follows: TGTGCCTGGAGTGAGGGGGTGAACACTGAAGCTTTCTTT. The full variable domain, completed using reference TRBV30 and TRBJ1-1, is SQTIHQWPATLVQPVGSPLSLECTVEGTSNPNLYWYRQAAGRGLQLLFYSVGIGQISSEVPQNLSASRPQDRQFILSSKKLLLSDSGFYLCAWSEGVNTEAFFGQGTRLTVV.

This chain links TRBV9 with TRBJ2-7; D gene ambiguous. This CDR3 has 15 residues. Trimming pared 1 base from V and 2 bases from J, leaving 13 bases between. Germline V lookup: CDR1 SGDLS, CDR2 YYNGEE. The CDR3 region is CASSVQADLTYEQYF. In DNA, the CDR3 is TGTGCCAGCAGCGTACAGGCAGACTTGACCTACGAGCAGTACTTC.

The gene calls are TRBV20-1 and TRBJ2-1; 8 bases align to TRBD2. V gave up 5 bases and J gave up 6 bases; unmatched junction bases: 9. CDR1 and CDR2 (germline): DFQATT, SNEGSKA (reference sequence). The CDR3 covers 14 residues. The CDR3 loop reads CSAGLAFQRNEQFF. In DNA, the CDR3 is TGCAGTGCTGGACTAGCCTTTCAACGCAATGAGCAGTTCTTC.

The chain is built from TRBV20-1 and TRBJ2-1, with 8 bases that match TRBD1. CDR1 DFQATT and CDR2 SNEGSKA come from the germline V gene (reference sequence). V was pared by 6 bases and J by 5 bases, with 9 bases of the junction left unmatched. The CDR3 has 14 residues. The CDR3 sequence: CSAKLGTGNNEQFF. CDR3 sequence (DNA): TGCAGTGCAAAACTCGGGACAGGAAACAATGAGCAGTTCTTC.

There are a few counts of this clonotype. CDR3 protein: CASSLVSSETQYF. CDR3 sequence (DNA): TGTGCCAGCAGCTTAGTGTCTTCGGAGACCCAGTACTTC. The gene calls are TRBV7-2 and TRBJ2-5; no clear D. The CDR3 contains 13 residues. V lost 1 base to trimming and J lost 5 bases, with 8 bases between them. CDR1 is SGHTA and CDR2 is FQGNSA in the germline V gene.

The chain uses TRBV6-5 and TRBJ1-1, with D maybe TRBD1 (6 bases). CDR1 is MNHEY and CDR2 is SVGAGI in the germline V gene. The CDR3 is made up of 15 amino acids. V lost 8 bases and J 3 bases, leaving 19 bases between the germline ends. The chain's CDR3 is CASPSEQGRDTEAFF. CDR3 sequence (DNA): TGTGCCAGCCCATCGGAACAGGGAAGGGACACTGAAGCTTTCTTT.

This clonotype was seen ten or more times. This rearrangement joins TRBV29-1 to TRBJ1-2; 7 bases align to TRBD1. CDR1 and CDR2 (germline): SQVTM, ANQGSEA. V trimming: 6 bases; J trimming: 5 bases; junction bases outside the gene matches: 15. This CDR3 is 15 amino acids long. CDR3 sequence reads: CSVGTMDRWPYGYTF. CDR3 bases: TGCAGCGTGGGGACTATGGACAGGTGGCCTTATGGCTACACCTTC.

This clonotype has more than one count but fewer than ten. The chain is built from TRBV10-3 and TRBJ1-6; D remains unclear. V lost 8 bases and J 5 bases, leaving 22 bases between the germline ends. This CDR3 contains 17 residues. Germline assignment: CDR1 ENHRY and CDR2 SYGVKD. This CDR3 reads CAIGDSLATLDNSPLHF. As DNA, the CDR3 is TGTGCCATCGGCGACTCGTTAGCGACCCTTGATAATTCACCCCTCCACTTT.

A few counts support this clonotype. The V gene is TRBV5-5, the J gene TRBJ1-1; D is undetermined. This CDR3 spans 13 amino acids. The V end lost 7 bases, the J end lost 3 bases, and 13 bases lay between the germline ends. Germline-derived CDR1 and CDR2 are SGHKS and YYEKEE (reference sequence). The CDR3 sequence: CASSAHWDTEAFF. CDR3 coding DNA: TGTGCCAGCTCGGCCCACTGGGACACTGAAGCTTTCTTT.

The chain employs TRBV12-3 or TRBV12-4 and TRBJ1-5; D is undetermined. V lost 4 bases, J lost 9 bases, and 7 bases lay in between. This CDR3 is 11 amino acids long. CDR3 loop: CASSSAGPQHF. The CDR3 DNA reads as TGTGCCAGCAGTTCCGCGGGGCCCCAGCATTTT.